The sequence of this T cell receptor beta chain was determined in a study of T cells in Graves' hyperthyroidism and ophthalmopathy. For the study at large: Peripheral blood sampling occurred at initial diagnosis, before any treatment.

General study points: Ophthalmopathy was told apart from stable hyperthyroidism by a 13 V-J model. Most expanded thyroid clonotypes above 0.001 also appeared in blood.

Amplification of TCR beta CDR3 regions used RNA as the template. When the TCR CDR3 underwent first-round RT-PCR, the HTBI primer set was used. MiXCR, run by TCRdb on the multiplex PCR reads, gives a single entry per CDR3 protein. The sample carries 250,000 or so distinct CDR3 sequences, 13% to 15% recorded once. The CDR3 runs to 13 residues. V shed 6 bases, J shed 5 bases, and the junction held 1 base outside the gene matches. Germline V lookup: CDR1 MNHNS, CDR2 SASEGT. In its sample, this clonotype was seen a few times. What it binds is unknown. This receptor was obtained from a woman aged 45-60 years with Graves' hyperthyroidism that later progressed to Graves' ophthalmopathy. The chain employs TRBV6-1 and TRBJ2-1, with TRBD2 identical over 10 bases. Sequenced input: blood. CDR3 sequence reads: CASRAGGNNEQFF. The CDR3 coding sequence is TGTGCCAGCAGAGCGGGGGGGAACAATGAGCAGTTCTTC.